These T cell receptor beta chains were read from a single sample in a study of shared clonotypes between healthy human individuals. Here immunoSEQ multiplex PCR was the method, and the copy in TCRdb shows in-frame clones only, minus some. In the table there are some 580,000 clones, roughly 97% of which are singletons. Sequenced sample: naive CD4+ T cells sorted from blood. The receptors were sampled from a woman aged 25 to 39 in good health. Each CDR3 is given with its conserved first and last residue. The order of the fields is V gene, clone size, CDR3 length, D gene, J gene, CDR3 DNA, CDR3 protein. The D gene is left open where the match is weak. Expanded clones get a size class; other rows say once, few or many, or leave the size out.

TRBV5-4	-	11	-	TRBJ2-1	TGTGCCAGCAGCTTGGAGTATGAGCAGTTCTTC	CASSLEYEQFF
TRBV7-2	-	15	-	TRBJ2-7	TGTGCCAGCAGCCGAGTTTCTGGCGGGGCCTACGAGCAGTACTTC	CASSRVSGGAYEQYF
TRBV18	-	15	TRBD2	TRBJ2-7	TGTGCCAGCTCAAATAGCGGGAGGGCCGTAAGCGAGCAGTACTTC	CASSNSGRAVSEQYF
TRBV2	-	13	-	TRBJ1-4	TGTGCCAGCCGGGCAGGGTTTGGGGAAAAACTGTTTTTT	CASRAGFGEKLFF
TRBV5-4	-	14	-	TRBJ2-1	TGTGCCAGCAGCTTGGGCGCAGATTACAATGAGCAGTTCTTC	CASSLGADYNEQFF
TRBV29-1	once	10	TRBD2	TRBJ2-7	TGCAGCGTGGGGAGGGAAGAGCAGTACTTC	CSVGREEQYF
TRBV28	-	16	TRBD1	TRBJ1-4	TGTGCCAGCAGGGCCTTAAGGGGACAGGTTGAGGAAAAACTGTTTTTT	CASRALRGQVEEKLFF
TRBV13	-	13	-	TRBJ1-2	TGTGCCAGCACCCCGGGACCGGAATATGGCTACACCTTC	CASTPGPEYGYTF
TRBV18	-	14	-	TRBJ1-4	TGTGCCAGCTCGGACAGTGCTCCTAATGAAAAACTGTTTTTT	CASSDSAPNEKLFF
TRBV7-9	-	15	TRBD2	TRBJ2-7	TGTGCCAGCAGCTTAATTTTAGCGGGAGTCGCCGAGCAGTACTTC	CASSLILAGVAEQYF
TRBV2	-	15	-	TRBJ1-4	TGTGCCAGCAGACTCCCGACGGAGCCTAATGAAAAACTGTTTTTT	CASRLPTEPNEKLFF
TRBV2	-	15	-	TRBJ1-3	TGTGCCAGCAGCATAAACGAAAGCCCTTTAAACACCATATATTTT	CASSINESPLNTIYF
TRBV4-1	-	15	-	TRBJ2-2	TGCGCCAGCAGCCAAGATGAGGGTAGGCGCGGGGAGCTGTTTTTT	CASSQDEGRRGELFF
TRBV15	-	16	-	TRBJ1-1	TGTGCCACCAGCCGAAAAGTCAGGGGTATGAACACTGAAGCTTTCTTT	CATSRKVRGMNTEAFF
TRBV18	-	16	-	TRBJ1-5	TGTGCCAGCTCACTCACCGAATCCAAACCTAATCAGCCCCAGCATTTT	CASSLTESKPNQPQHF
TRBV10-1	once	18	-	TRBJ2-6	TGCGCCAGCAGTGAGGGACCCGGTCTCATCACTGGGGCCAACGTCCTGACTTTC	CASSEGPGLITGANVLTF
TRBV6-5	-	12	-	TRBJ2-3	TGTGCCAGCAGCCCTACTACAGATACGCAGTATTTT	CASSPTTDTQYF
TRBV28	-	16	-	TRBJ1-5	TGTGCCAGCACTTCTCCAGGGAGGCTAAGCAATCAGCCCCAGCATTTT	CASTSPGRLSNQPQHF
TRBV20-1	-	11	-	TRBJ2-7	TGCAGTGCGGGAGATGCCTACGAGCAGTACTTC	CSAGDAYEQYF
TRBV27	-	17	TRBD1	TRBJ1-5	TGTGCCAGCAGTTTATCCACACCGGGACAGGGAGGCCAGCCCCAGCATTTT	CASSLSTPGQGGQPQHF
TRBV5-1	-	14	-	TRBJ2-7	TGCGCCAGCAGCTTATCGGGAGGGGGCCACGAGCAGTACTTC	CASSLSGGGHEQYF
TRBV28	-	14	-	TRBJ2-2	TGTGCCAGCAGTTCCGGATCGAACACCGGGGAGCTGTTTTTT	CASSSGSNTGELFF
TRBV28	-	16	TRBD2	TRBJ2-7	TGTGCCAGCAGTCCAATCCTTCGGGGGGGTCTGTACGAGCAGTACTTC	CASSPILRGGLYEQYF
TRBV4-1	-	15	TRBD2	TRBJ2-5	TGCGCCAGCAGCCGAATGGGACTAGCCCAAGAGACCCAGTACTTC	CASSRMGLAQETQYF
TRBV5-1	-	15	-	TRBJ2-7	TGCGCCAGCAGCCCCGGCCCCGACGGTACCTACGAGCAGTACTTC	CASSPGPDGTYEQYF
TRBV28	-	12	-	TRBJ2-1	TGTGCCAGCAGTTTACCACAGGGTATAAAGTTCTTC	CASSLPQGIKFF
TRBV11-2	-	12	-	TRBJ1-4	TGTGCCAGCAGCCCAGGGACGGATAAACTGTTTTTT	CASSPGTDKLFF
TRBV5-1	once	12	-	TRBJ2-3	TGCGCCAGCAGCTTGGAACGAAATACGCAGTATTTT	CASSLERNTQYF
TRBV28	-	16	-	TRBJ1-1	TGTGCCAGCAGCAAGAGGTGGGGGGCCCTAAACACTGAAGCTTTCTTT	CASSKRWGALNTEAFF
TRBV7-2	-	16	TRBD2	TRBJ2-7	TGTGCCAGCAGCTCTACTCCGGGACTAGCGGCCTACGAGCAGTACTTC	CASSSTPGLAAYEQYF
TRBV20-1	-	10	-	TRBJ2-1	TGCAGTGCCGAACCCCATGAGCAGTTCTTC	CSAEPHEQFF
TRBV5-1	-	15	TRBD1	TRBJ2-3	TGCGCCAGCAGCCTGGACAGGTTGCCCACAGATACGCAGTATTTT	CASSLDRLPTDTQYF
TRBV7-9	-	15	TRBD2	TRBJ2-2	TGTGCCAGAACGACTAGCGGGTCGGACACCGGGGAGCTGTTTTTT	CARTTSGSDTGELFF
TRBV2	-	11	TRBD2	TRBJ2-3	TGTGCCAGCAGGACCCGGGGGGGGCAGTATTTT	CASRTRGGQYF
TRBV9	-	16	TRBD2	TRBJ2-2	TGTGCCAGCAGCGTAGTGCTAGCGGGATCTACCGGGGAGCTGTTTTTT	CASSVVLAGSTGELFF
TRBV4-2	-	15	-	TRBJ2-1	TGTGCCAGCAGCCAAGATCCACTAGTTACCAATGAGCAGTTCTTC	CASSQDPLVTNEQFF
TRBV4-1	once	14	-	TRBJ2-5	TGCGCCAGCAGCCACTTACAGGGTGTAGAGACCCAGTACTTC	CASSHLQGVETQYF
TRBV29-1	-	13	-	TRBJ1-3	TGCAGCGTTGAGGTATTCTCTGGAAACACCATATATTTT	CSVEVFSGNTIYF
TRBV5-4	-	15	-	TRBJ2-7	TGTGCCAGCAGCTTGGGGCTAGTCGACATTTACGAGCAGTACTTC	CASSLGLVDIYEQYF
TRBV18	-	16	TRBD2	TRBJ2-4	TGTGCCAGCTCACGCCGACTAGCGGGAGGTTCGGGCATTCAGTACTTC	CASSRRLAGGSGIQYF
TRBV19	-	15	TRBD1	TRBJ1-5	TGTGCCAGTAGTATAGGGGACAGGGCCAGGCAGCCCCAGCATTTT	CASSIGDRARQPQHF
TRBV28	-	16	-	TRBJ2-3	TGTGCCAGCAGTCTTTCTAAAGCCTCGCGGTCTGATACGCAGTATTTT	CASSLSKASRSDTQYF
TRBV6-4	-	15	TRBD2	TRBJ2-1	TGTGCCAGCAGTGAGACTAGCGGAGCTTACAATGAGCAGTTCTTC	CASSETSGAYNEQFF
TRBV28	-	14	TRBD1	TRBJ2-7	TGTGCCAGCACCGTGGTACAGGGGCTAGTCGAGCAGTACTTC	CASTVVQGLVEQYF
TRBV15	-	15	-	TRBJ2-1	TGTGCCACCAGCAGAGGGTGGGAGTCCTACAATGAGCAGTTCTTC	CATSRGWESYNEQFF
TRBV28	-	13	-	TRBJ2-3	TGTGCCAGCAGTCCCGCGATGGCAGATACGCAGTATTTT	CASSPAMADTQYF
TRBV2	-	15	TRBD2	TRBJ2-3	TGTGCCAGCAGTGAAGTGGGAGGGCCTACAGATACGCAGTATTTT	CASSEVGGPTDTQYF
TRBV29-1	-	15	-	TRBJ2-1	TGCAGCGTCACGCAGGGGCAGAGCTCCTACAATGAGCAGTTCTTC	CSVTQGQSSYNEQFF
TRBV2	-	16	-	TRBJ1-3	TGTGCCAGCCGCAGGGAAAGCGTTACCTCTGGAAACACCATATATTTT	CASRRESVTSGNTIYF
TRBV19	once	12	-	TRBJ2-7	TGTGCCAGTAGTATTGGACGCTACGAGCAGTACTTC	CASSIGRYEQYF
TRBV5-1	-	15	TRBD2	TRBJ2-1	TGCGCCAGCAGCTTGTTCGTCCTAGCGGATGCTGAGCAGTTCTTC	CASSLFVLADAEQFF
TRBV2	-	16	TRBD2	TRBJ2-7	TGTGCCACCAGATTTGAACTAGCGCTCCCCGGAGGAGAGCAGTACTTC	CATRFELALPGGEQYF